This is a list of T cell receptor beta chains from one sample in a study of regulatory T cells in long-lasting Graves disease. Via MiXCR, TCRdb re-called the multiplex PCR reads, giving one row per CDR3 protein. The sample has hundreds of thousands of distinct CDR3 sequences; about 15% are singletons. These data were likewise used in another study, on T cells in Graves' hyperthyroidism and ophthalmopathy.

The specimen was peripheral blood mononuclear cells (PBMCs), collected at new diagnosis, from a patient treated with antithyroid drugs. The receptors stem from a woman between 25 and 40 years old with Graves disease. Each CDR3 is given with its conserved first and last residue. A D gene is named only where the DNA matches it firmly. Size is omitted from some rows. Given values are once, few, many or a class for expanded clones.

j_call: TRBJ1-1
d_call: -
v_call: TRBV14
clone_size: -
cdr3_aa: CASSQERLINTEAFF
cdr3_nt: TGTGCCAGCAGCCAAGAACGGCTGATTAACACTGAAGCTTTCTTT

j_call: TRBJ1-3
d_call: -
v_call: TRBV27
clone_size: many
cdr3_aa: CASSRLSGNTIYF
cdr3_nt: TGTGCCAGCAGCCGGCTCTCTGGAAACACCATATATTTT

j_call: TRBJ1-1
d_call: TRBD1
v_call: TRBV27
clone_size: many
cdr3_aa: CASSLRDRAGTRAFF
cdr3_nt: TGTGCCAGCAGTTTAAGGGACAGGGCCGGGACACGGGCTTTCTTT

j_call: TRBJ2-1
d_call: TRBD2
v_call: TRBV28
clone_size: once
cdr3_aa: CASSPLGGTSGSSSYNEQLF
cdr3_nt: TGTGCCAGCAGCCCTCTCGGGGGGACTAGCGGGAGTAGCTCCTACAATGAGCAGCTCTTC

j_call: TRBJ2-3
d_call: TRBD2
v_call: TRBV29-1
clone_size: -
cdr3_aa: CSVEVTSGTTTDTQYF
cdr3_nt: TGCAGCGTTGAAGTGACTAGCGGGACTACCACAGATACGCAGTATTTT

j_call: TRBJ1-2
d_call: -
v_call: TRBV7-2
clone_size: many
cdr3_aa: CASSWGVDSYGYTF
cdr3_nt: TGTGCCAGCAGCTGGGGGGTCGACAGTTATGGCTACACCTTC

j_call: TRBJ2-2
d_call: TRBD2
v_call: TRBV20-1
clone_size: -
cdr3_aa: CSATGTNTGELFF
cdr3_nt: TGCAGTGCTACCGGGACTAATACCGGGGAGCTGTTTTTT

j_call: TRBJ2-3
d_call: TRBD1
v_call: TRBV24-1
clone_size: -
cdr3_aa: CATSGEGQINTDTQYF
cdr3_nt: TGTGCCACCAGTGGTGAGGGACAGATCAACACAGATACGCAGTATTTT

j_call: TRBJ1-2
d_call: TRBD1
v_call: TRBV30
clone_size: few
cdr3_aa: CAWSRGDRPAYGYTF
cdr3_nt: TGTGCCTGGAGTAGAGGGGACAGGCCTGCCTATGGCTACACCTTC

j_call: TRBJ1-3
d_call: -
v_call: TRBV2
clone_size: -
cdr3_aa: CASSGGRDTIYF
cdr3_nt: TGTGCCAGCAGTGGTGGGAGGGACACCATATATTTT

j_call: TRBJ2-3
d_call: TRBD1
v_call: TRBV5-1
clone_size: many
cdr3_aa: CASSSGTGKDTQYF
cdr3_nt: TGCGCCAGCAGCTCCGGGACAGGCAAAGATACGCAGTATTTT

j_call: TRBJ2-3
d_call: -
v_call: TRBV30
clone_size: few
cdr3_aa: CAWSPIGGGSTDTQYF
cdr3_nt: TGTGCCTGGTCCCCCATAGGGGGGGGTAGCACAGATACGCAGTATTTT

j_call: TRBJ2-3
d_call: TRBD2
v_call: TRBV5-1
clone_size: few
cdr3_aa: CASSPRLAGAGTDTQYF
cdr3_nt: TGCGCCAGCAGCCCACGACTAGCGGGAGCGGGCACAGATACGCAGTATTTT

j_call: TRBJ1-1
d_call: -
v_call: TRBV7-2
clone_size: many
cdr3_aa: CASSLAGAGTEAFF
cdr3_nt: TGTGCCAGCAGCTTAGCAGGGGCGGGCACTGAAGCTTTCTTT

j_call: TRBJ2-5
d_call: TRBD1
v_call: TRBV7-2
clone_size: many
cdr3_aa: CASSLDEGAIETQYF
cdr3_nt: TGTGCCAGCAGCTTAGACGAGGGGGCTATAGAGACCCAGTACTTC

j_call: TRBJ2-1
d_call: TRBD1
v_call: TRBV12-3/TRBV12-4
clone_size: many
cdr3_aa: CASSSMGQGDNEQFF
cdr3_nt: TGTGCCAGCAGTTCCATGGGACAGGGAGACAATGAGCAGTTCTTC

j_call: TRBJ1-1
d_call: TRBD1
v_call: TRBV30
clone_size: few
cdr3_aa: CAWRNTGGRGEAFF
cdr3_nt: TGTGCCTGGAGGAATACAGGGGGGAGGGGTGAAGCTTTCTTT

j_call: TRBJ2-6
d_call: -
v_call: TRBV5-5
clone_size: -
cdr3_aa: CASNTGLSGANVLTF
cdr3_nt: TGTGCCAGCAATACAGGCCTCTCTGGGGCCAACGTCCTGACTTTC

j_call: TRBJ2-1
d_call: -
v_call: TRBV30
clone_size: -
cdr3_aa: CAWTPPRSSYNEQFF
cdr3_nt: TGTGCCTGGACCCCTCCCAGGAGCTCCTACAATGAGCAGTTCTTC

j_call: TRBJ2-4
d_call: -
v_call: TRBV7-8
clone_size: -
cdr3_aa: CASSLALTGALDKNIQYF
cdr3_nt: TGTGCCAGCAGCTTAGCCCTTACGGGGGCGCTGGACAAAAACATTCAGTACTTC

j_call: TRBJ1-6
d_call: -
v_call: TRBV28
clone_size: many
cdr3_aa: CASSRRTHEDNSPLHF
cdr3_nt: TGTGCCAGCAGCCGTCGGACACACGAGGACAATTCACCCCTCCACTTT

j_call: TRBJ1-2
d_call: TRBD1
v_call: TRBV30
clone_size: -
cdr3_aa: CAWTYRGGGYTF
cdr3_nt: TGTGCCTGGACATACAGGGGGGGTGGCTACACCTTC

j_call: TRBJ2-5
d_call: TRBD1
v_call: TRBV15
clone_size: -
cdr3_aa: CATSRSTGGETQYF
cdr3_nt: TGTGCCACCAGCAGGTCGACAGGGGGGGAGACCCAGTACTTC

j_call: TRBJ1-1
d_call: -
v_call: TRBV19
clone_size: -
cdr3_aa: CASSIWGGGTEAFF
cdr3_nt: TGTGCCAGTAGTATCTGGGGCGGGGGCACTGAAGCTTTCTTT

j_call: TRBJ1-5
d_call: -
v_call: TRBV19
clone_size: many
cdr3_aa: CASSSALNQPQHF
cdr3_nt: TGTGCCAGTAGTTCGGCCCTCAATCAGCCCCAGCATTTT

j_call: TRBJ2-7
d_call: -
v_call: TRBV7-9
clone_size: few
cdr3_aa: CASSLAPGASRSYEQYF
cdr3_nt: TGTGCCAGCAGCTTAGCACCCGGGGCTAGCAGATCCTACGAGCAGTACTTC

j_call: TRBJ1-5
d_call: TRBD1
v_call: TRBV20-1
clone_size: many
cdr3_aa: CSALGQNQPQHF
cdr3_nt: TGCAGTGCCCTGGGACAGAATCAGCCCCAGCATTTT

j_call: TRBJ2-5
d_call: -
v_call: TRBV20-1
clone_size: -
cdr3_aa: CSAGLGVGETQYF
cdr3_nt: TGCAGTGCGGGGCTAGGGGTCGGAGAGACCCAGTACTTC

j_call: TRBJ2-3
d_call: -
v_call: TRBV6-1
clone_size: -
cdr3_aa: CASSEARPTDTQYF
cdr3_nt: TGTGCCAGCAGTGAGGCCAGACCCACAGATACGCAGTATTTT

j_call: TRBJ2-7
d_call: -
v_call: TRBV9
clone_size: -
cdr3_aa: CASSLQRDGPYEQYF
cdr3_nt: TGTGCCAGCAGCCTTCAACGGGACGGCCCTTACGAGCAGTACTTC

j_call: TRBJ2-2
d_call: -
v_call: TRBV7-2
clone_size: few
cdr3_aa: CASSLMRVGGGELFF
cdr3_nt: TGTGCCAGCAGCTTAATGCGGGTCGGAGGTGGGGAGCTGTTTTTT

j_call: TRBJ2-1
d_call: -
v_call: TRBV5-4
clone_size: few
cdr3_aa: CASSLSGSYSEQFF
cdr3_nt: TGTGCCAGCAGCTTGTCTGGCTCCTACAGTGAGCAGTTCTTC

j_call: TRBJ2-7
d_call: TRBD1
v_call: TRBV10-3
clone_size: many
cdr3_aa: CAISEPGTGDSYEQYF
cdr3_nt: TGTGCCATCAGTGAGCCCGGGACAGGGGATAGCTACGAGCAGTACTTC

j_call: TRBJ2-3
d_call: -
v_call: TRBV2
clone_size: many
cdr3_aa: CASSSTRGSTDTQYF
cdr3_nt: TGTGCCAGCAGTAGTACCAGGGGCAGCACAGATACGCAGTATTTT

j_call: TRBJ2-7
d_call: TRBD2
v_call: TRBV28
clone_size: many
cdr3_aa: CASSPAGLYEQYF
cdr3_nt: TGTGCCAGCAGTCCAGCGGGGCTCTACGAGCAGTACTTC

j_call: TRBJ2-1
d_call: -
v_call: TRBV12-3/TRBV12-4
clone_size: -
cdr3_aa: CASSVSGRNEQFF
cdr3_nt: TGTGCCAGCAGTGTCAGCGGTCGCAATGAGCAGTTCTTC

j_call: TRBJ1-6
d_call: -
v_call: TRBV25-1
clone_size: few
cdr3_aa: CASSEYGSPLHF
cdr3_nt: TGTGCCAGCAGTGAATACGGTTCACCCCTCCACTTT

j_call: TRBJ1-4
d_call: -
v_call: TRBV18
clone_size: once
cdr3_aa: CASSPTFGINEKLFF
cdr3_nt: TGTGCCAGCTCGCCGACCTTTGGCATTAATGAAAAACTGTTTTTT

j_call: TRBJ2-3
d_call: -
v_call: TRBV11-2
clone_size: few
cdr3_aa: CASSLSPGRKGTDTQYF
cdr3_nt: TGTGCCAGCAGCCTCAGCCCTGGGCGAAAGGGCACAGATACGCAGTATTTT

j_call: TRBJ2-1
d_call: TRBD2
v_call: TRBV20-1
clone_size: -
cdr3_aa: CSARDSGRPLNEQFF
cdr3_nt: TGCAGTGCTAGGGATAGCGGGAGGCCCCTCAATGAGCAGTTCTTC

j_call: TRBJ2-3
d_call: -
v_call: TRBV24-1
clone_size: many
cdr3_aa: CATSDPGPSTDTQYF
cdr3_nt: TGTGCCACCAGTGATCCGGGACCTTCCACAGATACGCAGTATTTT

j_call: TRBJ2-2
d_call: -
v_call: TRBV30
clone_size: many
cdr3_aa: CAWNSAPTGELFF
cdr3_nt: TGTGCCTGGAACTCGGCACCCACCGGGGAGCTGTTTTTT

j_call: TRBJ1-1
d_call: -
v_call: TRBV28
clone_size: many
cdr3_aa: CASSLIGQFMNTEAFF
cdr3_nt: TGTGCCAGCAGTTTAATAGGACAATTTATGAACACTGAAGCTTTCTTT

j_call: TRBJ2-7
d_call: -
v_call: TRBV6-1
clone_size: once
cdr3_aa: CASSPPPPARSYEQYF
cdr3_nt: TGTGCCAGCAGTCCCCCCCCCCCAGCCCGCTCCTACGAGCAGTACTTC

j_call: TRBJ1-1
d_call: -
v_call: TRBV3-1
clone_size: -
cdr3_aa: CASSQGGNTETFF
cdr3_nt: TGTGCCAGCAGCCAAGGTGGCAACACTGAAACTTTCTTT

j_call: TRBJ2-2
d_call: TRBD1
v_call: TRBV2
clone_size: many
cdr3_aa: CASTGTVLYTGELFF
cdr3_nt: TGTGCCAGCACTGGGACAGTTCTGTACACCGGGGAGCTGTTTTTT

j_call: TRBJ2-7
d_call: TRBD1
v_call: TRBV11-2
clone_size: few
cdr3_aa: CASSSDRDPYEQYF
cdr3_nt: TGTGCCAGCAGCTCGGACAGGGACCCCTACGAGCAGTACTTC

j_call: TRBJ1-4
d_call: -
v_call: TRBV27
clone_size: once
cdr3_aa: CASSLEVGPGRLFF
cdr3_nt: TGTGCCAGCAGTTTAGAGGTGGGGCCGGGAAGACTGTTTTTT

j_call: TRBJ1-2
d_call: -
v_call: TRBV20-1
clone_size: many
cdr3_aa: CSARDRDFYYGYTF
cdr3_nt: TGCAGTGCTAGAGACCGGGATTTCTACTATGGCTACACCTTC

j_call: TRBJ1-6
d_call: -
v_call: TRBV7-9
clone_size: few
cdr3_aa: CASTRGLSSPLHF
cdr3_nt: TGTGCCAGCACCCGGGGTTTGAGTTCACCCCTCCACTTT

j_call: TRBJ2-7
d_call: TRBD2
v_call: TRBV28
clone_size: many
cdr3_aa: CASSSMASGSSYEQYF
cdr3_nt: TGTGCCAGCAGCTCCATGGCTAGCGGGAGCTCCTACGAGCAGTACTTC

j_call: TRBJ1-2
d_call: TRBD1
v_call: TRBV9
clone_size: -
cdr3_aa: CASSVVGDSAGTGYTF
cdr3_nt: TGTGCCAGCAGCGTAGTGGGGGACAGCGCCGGGACTGGCTACACCTTC